The clone carrying this TCR beta chain was counted between two and nine times. Its antigen is not known. The data derive from a study of cytomegalovirus exposure and HLA in healthy donors. Findings and caveats of the study: Association of a missense DCLRE1C variant with TCR beta V- and J-gene trimming was reported in a later analysis. Cytomegalovirus status, reportedly, was diagnosed with high specificity and sensitivity by the classifier. A later analysis, which compared TCR beta chains of equal frequency, found the HLA-associated ones more clonally expanded.

The study ran its PCR with 60 Vbeta and 13 Jbeta primers. Measured with immunoSEQ multiplex PCR; TCRdb has only the in-frame clones, and not every one. The sample lists about 180,000 clones; roughly 80% were seen once. There are 15 residues in the CDR3. Per germline, CDR1 MGHRA and CDR2 YSYEKL. V was clipped by 5 bases and J by 7 bases; unmatched bases: 9. The sequence was obtained from a man aged 30 to 39 in good health and CMV-seronegative. Material: PBMCs. V gene TRBV4-1 combines with J gene TRBJ1-5, with 9 bases aligning to TRBD1. The chain's CDR3 is CASSFRTGELQPQHF. DNA for the CDR3: TGCGCCAGCAGCTTCCGGACAGGGGAATTGCAGCCCCAGCATTTT.